The 2 T cell receptor beta chains reported below all come from one sample, sequenced in a study of radiation and T cells in renal cell carcinoma. Noted time point: blood 2 weeks post-SBRT. Treatment meaning: 15 Gy SBRT to primary tumor, nephrectomy 4 weeks later. The repertoire was sequenced with immunoSEQ multiplex PCR; TCRdb's copy has only in-frame clones and lacks some. The sample lists over 60,000 clones; around 86% were seen once. Sequencing used blood, obtained from a patient whose treatment included radiotherapy and nephrectomy. Receptors originate from a woman between 50 and 59 years old with renal cell carcinoma.

The CDR3 protein is CASRSTGYEQYF. The DNA of the CDR3 is TGTGCCAGCAGGTCGACAGGCTACGAGCAGTACTTC. This chain links TRBV11-2 with TRBJ2-7; TRBD1 might be the D (6 bases). The germline gives CDR1 SGHAT, CDR2 FQNNGV. The CDR3 loop spans 12 amino acids. Trimming stripped 6 bases from V and 3 bases from J, with 9 bases between.

The CDR3 reads CASSYGGGTGYGYTF. CDR3 in DNA: TGTGCCAGCAGTTACGGGGGGGGCACAGGGTATGGCTACACCTTC. This chain uses TRBV6-5 with TRBJ1-2; D is possibly TRBD1 (6 bases). The CDR3 runs to 15 residues. Germline V gene sequence: CDR1 MNHEY, CDR2 SVGAGI. The V and J ends lost 2 bases and 5 bases respectively, with 15 bases between them.